The present entry profiles one T cell receptor (beta chain) with its context. Antigen specificity is unknown. It was 8 to 10 milliliters of peripheral blood that were drawn from each donor. It was with a sample-barcoded 5' primer and a J-beta primer mix that a second PCR of roughly 7 to 12 cycles was run. Via MiXCR, TCRdb re-called the 5' RACE reads, giving one row per CDR3 protein. The table includes approximately 820,000 distinct CDR3 sequences, 44% detected once. The sample is drawn from a study of blood T cells in healthy people across ages. The germline CDR1 and CDR2 sequences are SGHDN and FVKESK. The CDR3 sequence is 13 residues long. V lost 3 bases, J lost 2 bases, and 7 bases lay in between. Study conclusions and caveats: CMV status of donors was not determined, possibly confounding expanded clonotype changes. Donors of long life had a larger count of naive CD4+ cells and greater diversity than aged donors. Age brought a roughly linear fall in TCR beta diversity measured per million T cells.

The clonotype comes from a man aged 60-69 years in good health. The chain is built from TRBV14 and TRBJ2-5; possibly TRBD2 for D (5 bases). Sequences were obtained from blood. The CDR3 loop is CASSHPGQETQYF. Here the CDR3 DNA reads TGTGCCAGCAGCCACCCGGGACAAGAGACCCAGTACTTC. Drawing the rest from reference TRBV14 and TRBJ2-5, the complete variable domain is EAGVTQFPSHSVIEKGQTVTLRCDPISGHDNLYWYRRVMGKEIKFLLHFVKESKQDESGMPNNRFLAERTGGTYSTLKVQPAELEDSGVYFCASSHPGQETQYFGPGTRLLVL.